The 31 T cell receptor beta chains below come from one sample, sequenced in a study of T cells in Graves' hyperthyroidism and ophthalmopathy. RNA transcripts were the template for amplifying TCR beta CDR3 regions. RT-PCR in the first round (using the HTBI primer set) targeted the TCR CDR3. TCRdb used MiXCR to reprocess the multiplex PCR reads, holding one entry per CDR3 protein. The repertoire holds some 740,000 distinct CDR3 sequences, with about 14% as singletons. The sequenced sample was blood. Source of these receptors: a woman between 18 and 29 years old with Graves' hyperthyroidism.

This clonotype was counted many times. The chain combines TRBV18 with TRBJ1-2; D is unclear. V was pared by 3 bases and J by 4 bases, with 12 bases between. Germline V gene lookup returns CDR1 KGHSH and CDR2 LQKENI. The CDR3 length is 14 residues. CDR3 sequence reads: CASSPPGWTYGYTF. CDR3 bases: TGTGCCAGCTCACCCCCTGGGTGGACCTATGGCTACACCTTC.

The gene calls are TRBV2 and TRBJ2-7; 10 nucleotides line up with TRBD1. The CDR3 covers 14 residues. Germline V gene lookup returns CDR1 SNHLY and CDR2 FYNNEI. V dropped 4 bases and J dropped 5; count of bases not matched to a gene: 5. The DNA for the CDR3 is TGTGCCAGCAGTGCCGACAGGGGGCTCAACGAGCAGTACTTC. Its protein product is CASSADRGLNEQYF.

The chain has TRBV7-2 and TRBJ2-3, with 11 nucleotides matching TRBD2. CDR3 length equals 20 residues. Losses at the gene ends were 2 bases for V and 4 bases for J; bases not matched to a gene: 17. CDR1 is SGHTA and CDR2 is FQGNSA in the germline V gene. CDR3 nucleotides: TGTGCCAGCAGCTTATCCCCGGAAGGGGAACTAGCGGGAGCCGCAGATACGCAGTATTTT. Its translation: CASSLSPEGELAGAADTQYF.

The gene calls are TRBV6-2 or TRBV6-3 and TRBJ1-2, with D unclear. The germline V and J ends were trimmed by 6 bases and 4 bases, with 15 bases remaining between them. Germline CDR1 reads MNHEY; CDR2 reads SVGEGT. The CDR3 runs 14 residues. In DNA form, the CDR3 reads TGTGCCAGCAGCCAAGGAGGCAGGTCCTATGGCTACACCTTC. Its translation: CASSQGGRSYGYTF.

The V call is TRBV18, the J call TRBJ2-7; TRBD2 agrees at 7 bases. The CDR3 length is 13 residues. In germline, CDR1 is KGHSH, CDR2 LQKENI. V dropped 3 bases and J dropped 6; count of bases not matched to a gene: 5. CDR3 nucleotides: TGTGCCAGCTCACCGGGGAGGGCCCTCGAGCAGTACTTC. This gives the protein CASSPGRALEQYF.

This clonotype was seen a handful of times. The chain has TRBV3-1 and TRBJ2-2; D remains ambiguous. Between the trimmed V and J ends, which lost 2 bases and 3 bases, there was a span of 16 bases. Germline-derived CDR1 and CDR2 are LGHDT and YNNKEL (reference sequence). The CDR3 runs to 17 residues. The DNA for the CDR3 is TGTGCCAGCAGCCAATCAATCATAGGCAGCGACACCGGGGAGCTGTTTTTT. Its protein is CASSQSIIGSDTGELFF.

This clonotype has more than one count but fewer than ten. J is TRBJ2-6 and V is TRBV28; D remains unclear. Per the germline V gene, CDR1 is MDHEN and CDR2 is SYDVKM. The CDR3 is 22 residues long. With 3 bases removed from V and 0 bases from J, the gap between germline ends came to 27 bases. CDR3 coding DNA: TGTGCCAGCAGTTTTTTTTTGTGGGGTCGCCCCTCCAATGCCTCTGGGGCCAACGTCCTGACTTTC. Translated: CASSFFLWGRPSNASGANVLTF.

This clonotype was observed a handful of times. The chain has TRBV20-1 and TRBJ2-1; TRBD2 might be the D (5 bases). The CDR3 contains 14 residues. Looked up from germline, CDR1 is DFQATT and CDR2 is SNEGSKA (reference sequence). Between the trimmed V and J ends, which lost 0 bases and 6 bases, there was a span of 12 bases. Written as DNA, the CDR3 is TGCAGTGCTAGAGATTTTGTAGCGCCCAATGAGCAGTTCTTC. As protein: CSARDFVAPNEQFF.

The sample holds a few counts of this clonotype. The chain recombines TRBV7-2 with TRBJ2-1; D gene unclear. Germline V gene data show CDR1 as SGHTA and CDR2 as FQGNSA. This CDR3 has 15 residues. V was cut by 4 bases and J by 3 bases, with 13 bases left in between. CDR3 in amino acids: CASSSWVGRYNEQFF. The CDR3 coding sequence is TGTGCCAGCAGCTCTTGGGTGGGCCGCTACAATGAGCAGTTCTTC. The full variable domain, with the rest looked up from reference TRBV7-2 and TRBJ2-1, is GAGVSQSPSNKVTEKGKDVELRCDPISGHTALYWYRQSLGQGLEFLIYFQGNSAPDKSGLPSDRFSAERTGGSVSTLTIQRTQQEDSAVYLCASSSWVGRYNEQFFGPGTRLTVL.

This clonotype was found a few times. CDR3 sequence (DNA): TGCGCCAGCAGCCAATCGGGACAGGGCACTAATGAAAAACTGTTTTTT. It yields the protein CASSQSGQGTNEKLFF. V usage is TRBV4-1 and J usage is TRBJ1-4, with 9 bases identical to TRBD1. The germline gives CDR1 MGHRA, CDR2 YSYEKL. V gave up 2 bases and J gave up 2 bases; unmatched junction bases: 3. The length of the CDR3 is 16 residues.

Turning to this clonotype: A much larger clone lies one base from this, so it may be a read error. CDR3 bases: TGTGCCAGCAGCGGGGCCAAAAACATTCAGTACTTC. Translating gives CASSGAKNIQYF. The gene calls are TRBV9 and TRBJ2-4; D unclear. Trimming shortened V by 3 bases and J by 1 base, and 2 bases separated the two germline ends. Germline V CDR1 and CDR2: SGDLS, YYNGEE. The CDR3 has 12 amino acids.

There are many counts of this clonotype. This chain uses TRBV7-9 with TRBJ2-1; possibly TRBD1 for D (5 bases). Trimming removed 5 bases at V and 7 bases at J, with 15 bases between. This CDR3 spans 14 amino acids. Per the germline V gene, CDR1 is SEHNR and CDR2 is FQNEAQ (reference sequence). DNA of the CDR3: TGTGCCAGCAGCGAAAGGGCAGGGCTAAATGAGCAGTTCTTC. Its protein is CASSERAGLNEQFF.

In this sample, this clonotype turned up a few times. The chain links TRBV12-3 or TRBV12-4 to TRBJ2-7, with 10 positions matching TRBD2. Trimming took 5 bases from V and 5 from J; bases not matched to a gene: 6. This CDR3 has 14 residues. Here the CDR3 DNA reads TGTGCCAGCAGTGGATCCGGGACTAGCGACGAGCAGTACTTC. Translating it yields CASSGSGTSDEQYF.

There are a few counts of this clonotype. J is TRBJ2-3 and V is TRBV6-1, with no clear D. Trimming left V 4 bases short and J 0 bases short, with 8 bases between. This CDR3 contains 14 residues. Germline CDR1 MNHNS, CDR2 SASEGT. This CDR3 is CASSADISTDTQYF. Written as DNA, the CDR3 is TGTGCCAGCAGTGCTGACATAAGCACAGATACGCAGTATTTT.

This clonotype has a count of ten or more. The V gene is TRBV6-1, the J gene TRBJ2-7; D remains unclear. The ends were cut back, 0 bases at V and 3 bases at J, with 3 bases in the middle. The germline V gene encodes CDR1 MNHNS and CDR2 SASEGT. The CDR3 contains 12 residues. The CDR3 DNA sequence: TGTGCCAGCAGTGAAGCGCGCTACGAGCAGTACTTC. Translating it yields CASSEARYEQYF.

The sample holds many counts of this clonotype. The chain joins TRBV29-1 to TRBJ2-1, with D perhaps given as TRBD1 or TRBD2 (5 bases each). V lost 2 bases and J 0 bases, leaving 8 bases between the germline ends. This CDR3 region has 14 residues. The germline V gene encodes CDR1 SQVTM and CDR2 ANQGSEA. The chain's CDR3 is CSVEWGSSYNEQFF. DNA of the CDR3: TGCAGCGTTGAATGGGGGAGCTCCTACAATGAGCAGTTCTTC.

This clonotype was recorded at least ten times. The J gene is TRBJ2-3, the V gene TRBV7-9, with 8 bases fitting TRBD1. This CDR3 region has 15 residues. V dropped 5 bases and J dropped 0; count of bases not matched to a gene: 4. CDR1 SEHNR and CDR2 FQNEAQ come from the germline V gene (reference sequence). CDR3 region: CASSRGQASTDTQYF. CDR3 nucleotide sequence: TGTGCCAGCAGCAGGGGACAGGCGAGCACAGATACGCAGTATTTT.

This clonotype was observed at least ten times. This chain's CDR3 is CATSDRGTGSGEQYF. For the CDR3, the DNA is TGTGCCACCAGTGACCGCGGGACAGGGTCGGGCGAGCAGTACTTC. The J gene is TRBJ2-7, the V gene TRBV24-1; TRBD1 matches at 9 bases. The germline V gene has CDR1 KGHDR and CDR2 SFDVKD. The CDR3 has 15 amino acids. V lost 4 bases to trimming and J lost 6 bases; unmatched junction nucleotides: 9.

This clonotype was observed at least ten times. The rearrangement joins TRBV20-1 to TRBJ1-1; perhaps TRBD1 as D (5 bases). The CDR3 is 13 amino acids. Germline V gene sequence: CDR1 DFQATT, CDR2 SNEGSKA (reference sequence). The V end lost 7 bases, the J end lost 3 bases, and 15 bases lay between the germline ends. CDR3 bases: TGCAGTGTCCCGATCCGGGGCCACACTGAAGCTTTCTTT. Its protein is CSVPIRGHTEAFF.

V usage is TRBV15 and J usage is TRBJ2-3; 10 bases line up with TRBD2. Trimming at V came to 5 bases and at J to 2 bases, leaving 16 bases not matched to a gene. This CDR3 spans 19 amino acids. Germline V gives CDR1 LNHNV, CDR2 YYDKDF (reference sequence). The CDR3 reads CATSPTPGLAGAYTDTQYF. In nucleotides, the CDR3 is TGTGCCACCAGCCCCACCCCGGGGCTAGCGGGGGCCTACACAGATACGCAGTATTTT.

This clonotype was observed a few times. The chain has TRBV2 and TRBJ2-5; tentatively, D is TRBD1 (6 bases). Trimming took 7 bases from V and 4 from J, leaving 22 bases between them. The CDR3 has 16 residues. Germline values: CDR1 SNHLY, CDR2 FYNNEI. CDR3 nucleotide sequence: TGTGCCAGCACCCGGACCACACTAGGGACAAGAGAGACCCAGTACTTC. Protein: CASTRTTLGTRETQYF. Supplemented by reference TRBV2 and TRBJ2-5, the full variable domain reads EPEVTQTPSHQVTQMGQEVILRCVPISNHLYFYWYRQILGQKVEFLVSFYNNEISEKSEIFDDQFSVERPDGSNFTLKIRSTKLEDSAMYFCASTRTTLGTRETQYFGPGTRLLVL.

Many counts were recorded for this clonotype. This chain uses TRBV30 with TRBJ1-2; D uncertain. The germline gives CDR1 GTSNPN, CDR2 SVGIG (reference sequence). This CDR3 has 16 amino acids. V was clipped by 0 bases and J by 4 bases, with 18 bases between them. DNA for the CDR3: TGTGCCTGGAGTGTACGGTCAGCTGTTAAGCGCTATGGCTACACCTTC. This translates into CAWSVRSAVKRYGYTF.

The chain is built from TRBV7-8 and TRBJ2-7; weak D call: TRBD2 (5 bases). The length of the CDR3 is 14 residues. Germline loops: CDR1 SGHVS, CDR2 FQNEAQ. V lost 7 bases and J lost 0, with 13 bases in between. In DNA, the CDR3 is TGTGCCAGCACCCTTGGGAGCCTCTCCTACGAGCAGTACTTC. It encodes CASTLGSLSYEQYF. Full variable domain (outside the CDR3, taken from reference TRBV7-8 and TRBJ2-7): GAGVSQSPRYKVAKRGQDVALRCDPISGHVSLFWYQQALGQGPEFLTYFQNEAQLDKSGLPSDRFFAERPEGSVSTLKIQRTQQEDSAVYLCASTLGSLSYEQYFGPGTRLTVT.

CDR3 region: CSALDRVRADTQYF. CDR3 nucleotide sequence: TGCAGTGCTCTCGACAGGGTGAGGGCAGATACGCAGTATTTT. The V and J genes are TRBV20-1 and TRBJ2-3, with 7 bases aligning to TRBD1. This CDR3 has 14 amino acids. Germline V gene lookup returns CDR1 DFQATT and CDR2 SNEGSKA (reference sequence). The V and J ends lost 5 bases and 4 bases, in that order; junction bases with no gene match: 9.

In this sample, this clonotype turned up many times. V gene TRBV28 combines with J gene TRBJ1-5, with 9 bases matching TRBD1. CDR3 size: 16 residues. Germline V lookup: CDR1 MDHEN, CDR2 SYDVKM. Trimming removed 6 bases from V and 8 bases from J; junction bases left unmatched: 14. CDR3: CASRNHDRGKAEPQHF. The CDR3 nucleotides are TGTGCCAGCAGAAACCACGACAGGGGGAAGGCGGAGCCCCAGCATTTT.

This clonotype was seen repeatedly, ten times or more. The chain carries TRBV28 and TRBJ1-5; TRBD1 aligns across 10 bases. Germline CDR1 is MDHEN and CDR2 is SYDVKM. The CDR3 is 19 amino acids. J lost 1 base, V lost 9 bases, and 18 bases had no gene match. CDR3 region: CASRLGTGVHGRSNQPQHF. In nucleotides, the CDR3 is TGTGCCAGTCGATTGGGGACAGGGGTTCACGGTCGAAGCAATCAGCCCCAGCATTTT. Drawing the rest from reference TRBV28 and TRBJ1-5, the complete variable domain is DVKVTQSSRYLVKRTGEKVFLECVQDMDHENMFWYRQDPGLGLRLIYFSYDVKMKEKGDIPEGYSVSREKKERFSLILESASTNQTSMYLCASRLGTGVHGRSNQPQHFGDGTRLSIL.

This clonotype was observed a few times. V gene TRBV28 combines with J gene TRBJ2-3; 7 bases match TRBD2. The length of the CDR3 is 15 residues. Germline V gives CDR1 MDHEN, CDR2 SYDVKM. Trimming cost V 3 bases and J 4 bases; bases outside gene matches: 7. The CDR3 protein is CASSFWAGESDTQYF. The CDR3 DNA reads as TGTGCCAGCAGTTTCTGGGCGGGAGAATCAGATACGCAGTATTTT.

This chain links TRBV7-9 with TRBJ1-2; 12 positions match TRBD1. The V gene end was trimmed by 5 bases and the J gene end by 7 bases; junction bases not matched to a gene: 5. The CDR3 is made up of 14 amino acids. Germline-derived CDR1 and CDR2 are SEHNR and FQNEAQ (reference sequence). The CDR3 spells CASSPGQGAVGYTF. The CDR3 nucleotides read TGTGCCAGCAGCCCGGGACAGGGGGCTGTTGGCTACACCTTC. Complete variable domain (other parts from reference TRBV7-9 and TRBJ1-2): DTGVSQNPRHKITKRGQNVTFRCDPISEHNRLYWYRQTLGQGPEFLTYFQNEAQLEKSRLLSDRFSAERPKGSFSTLEIQRTEQGDSAMYLCASSPGQGAVGYTFGSGTRLTVV.

The sample holds many counts of this clonotype. J is TRBJ1-1 and V is TRBV5-1; a possible D gene is TRBD1 (5 bases). Germline CDR1 is SGHRS and CDR2 is YFSETQ. CDR3 length equals 16 residues. Trimming left V 0 bases short and J 6 bases short, with 18 bases between. This chain's CDR3 is CASSLAPTGRIAEAFF. The CDR3 coding sequence is TGCGCCAGCAGCTTGGCCCCCACGGGGCGGATTGCTGAAGCTTTCTTT.

The chain couples TRBV25-1 to TRBJ1-1; D is ambiguous. The CDR3 totals 15 residues. Germline CDR1 reads MGHDK; CDR2 reads SYGVNS. Trimming cost V 5 bases and J 1 base, with 14 bases left between them. CDR3 region: CASSIFGSGNTEAFF. The CDR3 coding sequence is TGTGCCAGCAGTATTTTTGGTTCGGGGAACACTGAAGCTTTCTTT. Complete variable domain (other parts from reference TRBV25-1 and TRBJ1-1): EADIYQTPRYLVIGTGKKITLECSQTMGHDKMYWYQQDPGMELHLIHYSYGVNSTEKGDLSSESTVSRIRTEHFPLTLESARPSHTSQYLCASSIFGSGNTEAFFGQGTRLTVV.

This clonotype was found many times. This chain connects TRBV6-1 to TRBJ2-2; 7 bases align to TRBD1. After removal of 7 bases from V and 0 bases from J, the junction contained 11 bases not matched to a gene. Germline CDR1 MNHNS, CDR2 SASEGT. CDR3 length: 17 amino acids. The CDR3 here is CASTGGQDESNTGELFF. In DNA, the CDR3 is TGTGCCAGCACCGGAGGACAGGACGAGTCGAACACCGGGGAGCTGTTTTTT.